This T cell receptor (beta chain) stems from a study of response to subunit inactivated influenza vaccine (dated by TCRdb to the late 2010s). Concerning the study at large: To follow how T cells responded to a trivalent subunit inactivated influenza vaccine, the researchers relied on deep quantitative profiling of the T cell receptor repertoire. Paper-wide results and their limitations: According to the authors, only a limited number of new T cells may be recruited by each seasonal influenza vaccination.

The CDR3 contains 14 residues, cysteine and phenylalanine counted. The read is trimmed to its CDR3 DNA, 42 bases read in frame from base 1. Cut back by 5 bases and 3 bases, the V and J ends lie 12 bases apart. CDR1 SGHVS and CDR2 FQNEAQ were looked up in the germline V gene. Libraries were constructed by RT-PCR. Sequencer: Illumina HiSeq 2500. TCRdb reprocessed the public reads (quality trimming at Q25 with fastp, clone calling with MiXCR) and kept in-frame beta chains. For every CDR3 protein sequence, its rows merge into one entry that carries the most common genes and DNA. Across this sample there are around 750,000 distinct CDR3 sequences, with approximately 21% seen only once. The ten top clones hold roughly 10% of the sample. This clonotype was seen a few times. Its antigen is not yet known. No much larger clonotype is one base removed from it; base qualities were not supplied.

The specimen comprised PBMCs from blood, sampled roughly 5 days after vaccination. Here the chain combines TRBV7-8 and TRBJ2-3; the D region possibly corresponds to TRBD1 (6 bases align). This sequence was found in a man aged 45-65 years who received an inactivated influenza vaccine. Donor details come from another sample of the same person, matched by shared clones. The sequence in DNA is TGTGCCAGCAGCACTGGGACAACTACAGATACGCAGTATTTT. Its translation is CASSTGTTTDTQYF.